This TCR beta chain was identified in a study of follicular helper T cells after annual influenza vaccination. Sequencing was performed with immunoSEQ multiplex PCR; in TCRdb, only in-frame clones are kept and a portion is missing. This table has hundreds of clones, around 83% appearing once. V was shortened by 5 bases and J by 4 bases, with 14 bases between the two germline ends. The CDR3 has 14 residues. Germline loops: CDR1 KGHSH, CDR2 LQKENI. Time point denoted: 2015-2016 season, pre-vaccination. V usage is TRBV18 and J usage is TRBJ1-1; a weak D match, TRBD1 (6 bases). This clonotype was sampled from an adult who received the influenza vaccine. Source: CXCR5+ CD38+ circulating T follicular helper cells from blood, taken on the day of influenza vaccination. The subset here: circulating Tfh, non-naive CD4+CXCR5+PD-1+ (ICOS+CD38+ or ICOS-CD38-). The CDR3 DNA reads as TGTGCCAGCTCAGCCAGGGGCGCGGTCACTGAAGCTTTCTTT. Protein: CASSARGAVTEAFF. The full variable domain, with the rest looked up from reference TRBV18 and TRBJ1-1, is NAGVMQNPRHLVRRRGQEARLRCSPMKGHSHVYWYRQLPEEGLKFMVYLQKENIIDESGMPKERFSAEFPKEGPSILRIQQVVRGDSAAYFCASSARGAVTEAFFGQGTRLTVV.